This T cell receptor beta chain was identified in a study of T-cell memory formation after mild COVID-19. Study context: Clusters were largely donor specific.

As to this clonotype: Its antigen is currently unknown.

A single record per CDR3 protein comes from TCRdb applying MiXCR to the 5' RACE reads. The table shows about 390,000 distinct CDR3 sequences, with approximately 16% occurring only once. General study points: Pre-infection memory already had some responding clones, implying cross-reactive memory joined.

The sequenced sample was PBMCs or a T cell subset sorted from them (not recorded which). The receptor was isolated from a man younger than 35 who had mild COVID-19 (a few samples of this study predate the infection). Cell type and time point are not known.

This CDR3 reads CASSPRVAQYF. In nucleotides, the CDR3 is TGTGCCAGCAGCCCCAGGGTAGCTCAGTACTTC. The chain uses TRBV5-8 and TRBJ2-5; weak D call: TRBD1 (5 bases). The germline gives CDR1 SGHTS, CDR2 YDEGEE. V was pared by 4 bases and J by 11 bases, with 12 bases between. The length of the CDR3 is 11 residues.